The entry below describes one TCR beta chain. The data stem from a study of blood T cell repertoires in COVID-19. Study in general: Specimens from acute and convalescent COVID-19 originated in the United States, Italy and Spain.

TCRdb's copy holds only in-frame clones and misses some; the assay was immunoSEQ multiplex PCR. The sample holds over 150,000 clones, over 60% seen once. The sample consisted of peripheral blood. This TCR came from a man at least 80 years old with acute or convalescent COVID-19.

Written as DNA, the CDR3 is TGTGCCAGCAGCGTAGATTCGGGTATCGGGGAGCTGTTTTTT. Its protein is CASSVDSGIGELFF. The V and J genes are TRBV9 and TRBJ2-2; D is unresolved. CDR3 length: 14 residues. V was shortened by 0 bases and J by 7 bases, with 10 bases between the two germline ends. Germline values: CDR1 SGDLS, CDR2 YYNGEE.